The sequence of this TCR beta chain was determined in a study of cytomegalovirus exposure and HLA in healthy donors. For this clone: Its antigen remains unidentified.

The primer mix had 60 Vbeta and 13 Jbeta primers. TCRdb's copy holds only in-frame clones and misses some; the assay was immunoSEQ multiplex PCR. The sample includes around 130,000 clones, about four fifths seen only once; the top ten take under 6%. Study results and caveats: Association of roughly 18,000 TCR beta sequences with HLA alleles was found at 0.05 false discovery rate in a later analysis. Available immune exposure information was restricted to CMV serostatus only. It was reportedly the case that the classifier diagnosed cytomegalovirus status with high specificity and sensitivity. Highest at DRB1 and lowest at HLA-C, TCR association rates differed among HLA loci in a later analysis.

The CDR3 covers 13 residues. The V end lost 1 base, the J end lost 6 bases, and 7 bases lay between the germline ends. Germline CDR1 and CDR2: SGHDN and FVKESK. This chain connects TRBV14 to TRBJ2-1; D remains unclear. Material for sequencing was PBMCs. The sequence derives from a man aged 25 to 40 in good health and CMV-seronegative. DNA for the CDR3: TGTGCCAGCAGCCAAGGTCTAATCAATGAGCAGTTCTTC. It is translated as CASSQGLINEQFF.